This T cell receptor (beta chain) was identified in a study of blood T cell repertoires in COVID-19. Study-level information: Both acute and convalescent COVID-19 samples were obtained from the United States, Italy and Spain. The analysed material was cDNA or gDNA that came from T cells, B-cell-depleted T cells, or PBMCs.

Original analysis: Nucleated cell counts were estimated from reference gene primer amplification. The data were produced by immunoSEQ multiplex PCR, yet TCRdb's version contains in-frame clones alone and is incomplete. V and J calls and clone size are those listed in that table; D and trimming were worked out from the DNA. This sample has under 200,000 clones; approximately 85% occur once, and the top ten carry under 7%. Seattle patients were enrolled during active infection and followed longitudinally. With V trimmed by 2 bases and J by 3 bases, 6 bases remained unmatched. The CDR3 runs 15 residues. The germline gives CDR1 MGHRA, CDR2 YSYEKL.

The chain joins TRBV4-1 to TRBJ1-1; TRBD1 agrees at 7 bases. This clonotype originated in a woman aged 45-65 years with COVID-19, enrolled during active disease. Sample: peripheral blood. The CDR3 sequence: CASSQIYDRDTEAFF. Written as DNA, the CDR3 is TGCGCCAGCAGCCAAATCTACGACAGGGACACTGAAGCTTTCTTT.